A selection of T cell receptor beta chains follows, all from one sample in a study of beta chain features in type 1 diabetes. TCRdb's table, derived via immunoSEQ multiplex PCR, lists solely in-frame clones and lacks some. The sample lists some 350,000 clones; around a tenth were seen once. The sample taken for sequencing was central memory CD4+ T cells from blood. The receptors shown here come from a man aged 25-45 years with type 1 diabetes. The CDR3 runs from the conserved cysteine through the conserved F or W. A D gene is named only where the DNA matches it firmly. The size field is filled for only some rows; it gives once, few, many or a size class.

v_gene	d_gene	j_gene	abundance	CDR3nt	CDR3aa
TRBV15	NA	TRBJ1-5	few	TGTGCCACCAGCAGAGGGGGAGGGATTGTCCAGCCCCAGCATTTT	CATSRGGGIVQPQHF
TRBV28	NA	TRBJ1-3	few	TGTGCCAGCAGCCCTCCGGGAGGAAACACCATATATTTT	CASSPPGGNTIYF
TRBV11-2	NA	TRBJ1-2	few	TGTGCCAGCAGCCCTTACCTGGGGAACAACTATGGCTACACCTTC	CASSPYLGNNYGYTF
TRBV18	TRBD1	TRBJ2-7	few	TGTGCCAGCTCACCACCCGGAGCAGGGGGTACTACGAGGCAGTACTTC	CASSPPGAGGTTRQYF
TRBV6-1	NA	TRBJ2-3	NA	TGTGCCAGCAGTGAACGTAGCACAGATACGCAGTATTTT	CASSERSTDTQYF
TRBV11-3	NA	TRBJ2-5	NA	TGTGCCAGCAGCCCTGAGACTGGGGGGCTGAGGGAGACCCAGTACTTC	CASSPETGGLRETQYF
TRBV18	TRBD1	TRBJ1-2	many	TGTGCCAGCTCACCACCAGGGGGCAGGGATGGCTACACCTTC	CASSPPGGRDGYTF
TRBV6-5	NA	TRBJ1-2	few	TGTGCCAGCAGTTACGGGACGGGGAGAGGTGGCTACACCTTC	CASSYGTGRGGYTF
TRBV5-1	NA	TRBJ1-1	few	TGCGCCAGCAGCTTGACAGCCCAAAACACTGAAGCTTTCTTT	CASSLTAQNTEAFF
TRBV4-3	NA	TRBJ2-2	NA	TGCGCCAGCAGCCTCCTCAAGGGCACCGGGGAGCTGTTTTTT	CASSLLKGTGELFF
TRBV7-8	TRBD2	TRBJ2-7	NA	TGTGCCAGCAGCTTAGTAGCGGGAGTAAGCTACGAGCAGTACTTC	CASSLVAGVSYEQYF
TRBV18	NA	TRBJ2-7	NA	TGTGCCAGCTCACCTCCTGACGGGACCTACGAGCAGTACTTC	CASSPPDGTYEQYF
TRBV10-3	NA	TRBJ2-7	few	TGTGCCAGCAGTCGCGGGATTTTCCCCTACGAGCAGTACTTC	CASSRGIFPYEQYF
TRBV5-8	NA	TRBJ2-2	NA	TGTGCCAGCAGCCCGGGACCAGAACGGAACGGGGAGCTGTTTTTT	CASSPGPERNGELFF
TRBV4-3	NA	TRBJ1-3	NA	TGCGCCAGCAGCCAGTCCCAGGACGGTTCTGGAAACACCATATATTTT	CASSQSQDGSGNTIYF
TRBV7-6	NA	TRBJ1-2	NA	TGTGCCAGCAGCTTAGACCTAGGGAGGAACTATGGCTACACCTTC	CASSLDLGRNYGYTF
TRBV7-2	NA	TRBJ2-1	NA	TGTGCCAGCAGCTTAGAAGGGGAAAATGAGCAGTTCTTC	CASSLEGENEQFF
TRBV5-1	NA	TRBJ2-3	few	TGCGCCAGCAGCTCGGAGCGTTTGTCAGATACGCAGTATTTT	CASSSERLSDTQYF
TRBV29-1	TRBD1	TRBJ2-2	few	TGCAGCGTCTCTTCACCAGGACAGGGAGCCACCGGGGAGCTGTTTTTT	CSVSSPGQGATGELFF
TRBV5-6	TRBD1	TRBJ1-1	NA	TGTGCCAGCAGCCAGGGGGTATCAGCTTTCTTT	CASSQGVSAFF
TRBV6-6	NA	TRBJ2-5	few	TGTGCCATCAGCAACAGATCCCAAGAGACCCAGTACTTC	CAISNRSQETQYF
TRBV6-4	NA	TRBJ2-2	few	TGTGCCAGCAGTTACAGGGTTACCGGGGAGCTGTTTTTT	CASSYRVTGELFF
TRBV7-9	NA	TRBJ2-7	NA	TGTGCCAGCAGCTCCGGGGGATACTACGAGCAGTACTTC	CASSSGGYYEQYF
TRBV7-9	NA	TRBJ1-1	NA	TGTGCCAGCAGCCTAGACAGGATCACTGAAGCTTTCTTT	CASSLDRITEAFF
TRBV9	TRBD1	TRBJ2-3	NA	TGTGCCAGCAGCGTTCAGGGAACAGGGGCAGATACGCAGTATTTT	CASSVQGTGADTQYF
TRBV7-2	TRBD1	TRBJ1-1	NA	TGTGCCAGCAGCTTAGGAGGGACAGGGGCAATGAACACTGAAGCTTTCTTT	CASSLGGTGAMNTEAFF
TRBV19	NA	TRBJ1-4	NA	TGTGCCAGTAGTCCACGGACCGGCAATGAAAAACTGTTTTTT	CASSPRTGNEKLFF
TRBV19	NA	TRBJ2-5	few	TGTGCCAGTAGTATGCAAAGGCAAGAGACCCAGTACTTC	CASSMQRQETQYF
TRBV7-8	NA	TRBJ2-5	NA	TGTGCCAGCAGCTTAGAAGCCGAAGAGACCCAGTACTTC	CASSLEAEETQYF
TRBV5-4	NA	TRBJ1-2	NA	TGTGCCAGCAGCCCCGGGGCCACCATCTATGGCTACACCTTC	CASSPGATIYGYTF
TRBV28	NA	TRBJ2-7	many	TGTGCCAGCAGGGCCGGCGAGCAGTACTTC	CASRAGEQYF
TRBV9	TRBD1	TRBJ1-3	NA	TGTGCCAGCAGCCGGGACAGGGTCTTTGGAAACACCATATATTTT	CASSRDRVFGNTIYF
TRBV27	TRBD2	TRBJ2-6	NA	TGTGCCAGCGGGGAGGGTTCTGGGGCCAACGTCCTGACTTTC	CASGEGSGANVLTF
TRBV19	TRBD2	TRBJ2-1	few	TGTGCCAGTAGTACGCGGGGGAGCTCCTACAATGAGCAGTTCTTC	CASSTRGSSYNEQFF
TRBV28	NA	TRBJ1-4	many	TGTGCCAGTCGGCCGGACGGGCACGAAAAACTGTTTTTT	CASRPDGHEKLFF
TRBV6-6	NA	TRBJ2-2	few	TGTGCCAGCAGTCGTTCAGGGACAAACACCGGGGAGCTGTTTTTT	CASSRSGTNTGELFF